This TCR beta chain was identified during a study of T cell changes during pregnancy in multiple sclerosis (dated by TCRdb to the late 2010s). A note on the overall study: In women with multiple sclerosis, the researchers looked at how the T cell repertoire shifted as pregnancy progressed.

Remarks on this clone: What this receptor recognizes is not known. No base quality information exists; no much larger clone differs at one position.

Compared with germline, V lacks 5 bases and J lacks 0 bases; bases without a gene match: 6. From a lookup of the germline V gene, CDR1 and CDR2 are SGHVS and FQNEAQ. Measured from the cysteine to the phenylalanine, the CDR3 is 17 residues long. Just CDR3 DNA is preserved here, 51 bases in frame from base 1. The library was built by means of the immunoSEQ multiplex PCR assay. What TCRdb holds here is the immuneACCESS table cut down to in-frame rearrangements. Part of the clones is not present; checked against another copy, under half of the missing clones reflect an unresolved V gene, and the others are unexplained. Recorded for this sample are 13,000 or so clones; more than 70% of them occurred a single time. Approximately 9% of the sample lies in the top ten.

This material consisted of CD8+ T cells from peripheral blood mononuclear cells, taken in the first trimester of pregnancy. The source is a female donor with multiple sclerosis, enrolled in a pregnancy study. The sequence is built from TRBV7-8 and TRBJ2-1; 11 central nucleotides agree with TRBD2. At the DNA level, the sequence is TGTGCCAGCAGCATACTAGCGGGGGTGAGCTCCTACAATGAGCAGTTCTTC. Protein translation: CASSILAGVSSYNEQFF.